Reported below is one TCR beta chain. These data originate in a study of CD8+ T cells in alopecia areata. Treatment here: oral pan-JAK inhibitor, 5-10 mg twice daily. Per germline, CDR1 SQVTM and CDR2 ANQGSEA. The CDR3 is 14 amino acids. V shed 0 bases and J shed 5 bases, with 13 bases lying between them. Reverse transcription of extracted RNA yielded cDNA, which provided the sequencing template. The table came from immunoSEQ multiplex PCR; TCRdb's copy has only in-frame clones and leaves some out. The repertoire holds about 160,000 clones, roughly 65% seen once, with 0.9% to 1% in the top ten. J is TRBJ2-5 and V is TRBV29-1, with a possible D match to TRBD2 (5 bases). The starting material was CD4+ T cells sorted from blood, obtained at week 4, from a patient treated with tofacitinib. This clonotype originated in a human donor with alopecia areata. CDR3 protein: CSVEDQPTGETQYF. CDR3 coding DNA: TGCAGCGTTGAAGATCAACCGACGGGGGAGACCCAGTACTTC.